Listed below are T cell receptor beta chains from one sample, sequenced in a study of blood T cell repertoires in COVID-19. The method was immunoSEQ multiplex PCR; TCRdb's version includes in-frame clones alone and lacks a portion of them. The table has about 190,000 clones, around 89% seen once. Sequenced: peripheral blood. Receptor source: a man aged 35 to 55 with active or convalescent COVID-19. CDR3s include the opening cysteine and the closing phenylalanine or tryptophan. D genes are given only for firm matches. Expanded clones are given a class, and other clones once, few, many or no size at all.

>TRBJ2-3|TRBD2|.|TRBV7-8
CASSVPGLAGPDTQYF
TGTGCCAGCAGCGTTCCGGGACTAGCGGGCCCAGATACGCAGTATTTT
>TRBJ1-5|TRBD1|.|TRBV15
CATGDRGPYSNQPQHF
TGTGCCACCGGGGACAGGGGACCTTATAGCAATCAGCCCCAGCATTTT
>TRBJ1-1|.|.|TRBV5-4
CASSLTGSNTEAFF
TGTGCCAGCAGCTTGACAGGGTCGAACACTGAAGCTTTCTTT
>TRBJ1-1|.|.|TRBV2
CASSAGLYNTEAFF
TGTGCCAGCAGCGCGGGACTCTATAACACTGAAGCTTTCTTT
>TRBJ2-7|TRBD1|.|TRBV10-3
CAIRGTGSLSLYF
TGTGCCATCAGGGGGACAGGGTCCCTGAGTTTGTACTTC
>TRBJ1-2|TRBD1|.|TRBV5-6
CASSLGTGAGYTF
TGTGCCAGCAGCTTAGGAACAGGGGCTGGCTACACCTTC
>TRBJ2-3|TRBD1|.|TRBV28
CASSFNTLQGPDTQYF
TGTGCCAGCAGTTTCAATACGTTACAGGGGCCAGATACGCAGTATTTT
>TRBJ2-7|TRBD2|few|TRBV7-2
CASSLYGRALEQYF
TGTGCCAGCAGCTTATACGGGAGGGCTCTCGAGCAGTACTTC
>TRBJ1-2|TRBD1|.|TRBV2
CASSEGIRDRARGYTF
TGTGCCAGCAGTGAAGGTATCCGGGACAGGGCGCGGGGCTACACCTTC
>TRBJ2-2|.|.|TRBV27
CASSPSVGLSNTGELFF
TGTGCCAGCAGTCCGTCGGTTGGGCTGAGCAACACCGGGGAGCTGTTTTTT
>TRBJ1-5|TRBD1|.|TRBV19
CASRETQGVSNQPQHF
TGTGCCAGTAGAGAAACCCAGGGGGTTAGCAATCAGCCCCAGCATTTT
>TRBJ2-7|TRBD1|.|TRBV28
CASSFRGTGDRHF
TGTGCCAGCAGTTTCCGGGGCACAGGGGATAGGCACTTC
>TRBJ1-4|TRBD1|.|TRBV6-5
CASSSQGPNEKLFF
TGTGCCAGCAGTTCACAGGGGCCTAATGAAAAACTGTTTTTT
>TRBJ1-1|.|.|TRBV5-4
CASSGRGQTGNTEAFF
TGTGCCAGCAGCGGGAGAGGACAGACGGGGAACACTGAAGCTTTCTTT
>TRBJ2-7|.|few|TRBV19
CASSSRTPFSYEQYF
TGTGCCAGTAGTTCCCGGACACCGTTCTCCTACGAGCAGTACTTC
>TRBJ1-5|.|.|TRBV7-8
CASSLGVGGNQPQHF
TGTGCCAGCAGCTTAGGTGTAGGGGGCAATCAGCCCCAGCATTTT
>TRBJ2-1|TRBD1|.|TRBV18
CASSPWNRGANEQFF
TGTGCCAGCTCACCATGGAACAGGGGGGCCAATGAGCAGTTCTTC
>TRBJ2-7|.|.|TRBV27
CAREHGAPNSYEQYF
TGTGCCAGAGAACATGGGGCTCCGAACTCCTACGAGCAGTACTTC
>TRBJ1-4|TRBD1|.|TRBV27
CASSHRAPDRWLNEKLFF
TGTGCCAGCAGCCATAGGGCCCCGGACAGGTGGCTGAATGAAAAACTGTTTTTT
>TRBJ2-3|TRBD1|.|TRBV19
CASSTQGVRDTDTQYF
TGTGCCAGTAGTACACAGGGGGTCCGGGACACAGATACGCAGTATTTT
>TRBJ2-1|.|.|TRBV9
CASTEGGSDNEQFF
TGTGCCTCTACGGAGGGGGGGTCCGACAATGAGCAGTTCTTC
>TRBJ1-5|TRBD1|.|TRBV28
CASNRGTGFSNQPQHF
TGTGCCAGCAACCGAGGGACAGGGTTTAGCAATCAGCCCCAGCATTTT
>TRBJ1-5|TRBD1|.|TRBV14
CASSFTWGQGAGSNQPQHF
TGTGCCAGCAGCTTTACTTGGGGACAGGGGGCTGGTAGCAATCAGCCCCAGCATTTT
>TRBJ1-4|.|.|TRBV28
CASREGATNEKLFF
TGTGCCAGCAGAGAGGGAGCAACTAATGAAAAACTGTTTTTT
>TRBJ2-7|.|few|TRBV19
CASTSVGGAPAEQYF
.
>TRBJ1-1|.|.|TRBV3-1/TRBV3-2
CASSQVAGARTEAFF
TGTGCCAGCAGCCAAGTTGCGGGGGCGCGCACTGAAGCTTTCTTT
>TRBJ2-1|TRBD1|.|TRBV6-2/TRBV6-3
CASSLGQGDYNEQFF
TGTGCCAGCAGCTTGGGACAGGGGGACTACAATGAGCAGTTCTTC
>TRBJ1-2|TRBD1|.|TRBV10-3
CAISVGTGGYTF
TGTGCCATCAGTGTGGGGACAGGGGGCTACACCTTC
>TRBJ1-5|.|.|TRBV11-3
CASSLEVLGARQPQHF
TGTGCCAGCAGCTTAGAGGTTTTAGGGGCCCGTCAGCCCCAGCATTTT
>TRBJ1-1|TRBD1|.|TRBV19
CASSAQGAGVTEAFF
TGTGCCAGTAGCGCGCAGGGGGCGGGAGTCACTGAAGCTTTCTTT
>TRBJ1-1|.|.|TRBV20-1
CSAQLNTEAFF
TGCAGTGCACAGTTGAACACTGAAGCTTTCTTT
>TRBJ2-4|TRBD2|once|TRBV5-5
CASSLASGGLAKNIQYF
TGTGCCAGCAGCTTAGCTAGCGGGGGTCTAGCCAAAAACATTCAGTACTTC
>TRBJ1-2|.|once|TRBV6-6
CASTSPGTTPYGYTF
TGTGCCAGCACCTCCCCCGGGACAACCCCCTATGGCTACACCTTC
>TRBJ1-3|.|.|TRBV19
CASMVRVLSSGNTIYF
TGTGCCAGTATGGTCAGGGTACTCTCCTCTGGAAACACCATATATTTT
>TRBJ1-4|.|.|TRBV11-2
CASSSGGLGEKLFF
TGTGCCAGCAGCTCCGGAGGGTTAGGGGAAAAACTGTTTTTT
>TRBJ2-6|TRBD1|.|TRBV5-1
CASSSPGQAGSGANVLTF
TGCGCCAGCAGCTCTCCGGGACAGGCTGGCTCTGGGGCCAACGTCCTGACTTTC
>TRBJ1-1|TRBD1|once|TRBV10-3
CAIRGDRGLGNTEAFF
TGTGCCATCAGGGGGGACAGGGGGCTAGGGAACACTGAAGCTTTCTTT
>TRBJ1-2|TRBD1|.|TRBV28
CASSRRTGIKGNYGYTF
TGTGCCAGCAGCCGGAGGACAGGGATAAAGGGAAACTATGGCTACACCTTC
>TRBJ1-1|TRBD1|few|TRBV5-4
CASSPDRGLNTEAFF
TGTGCCAGCAGCCCCGACAGGGGGCTTAACACTGAAGCTTTCTTT
>TRBJ1-5|TRBD1|.|TRBV2
CASRPGTGSNQPQHF
TGTGCCAGTCGACCCGGGACAGGGAGTAATCAGCCCCAGCATTTT
>TRBJ2-3|.|.|TRBV5-1
CASSLEGDTLTDTQYF
TGCGCCAGCAGCTTGGAAGGGGACACCCTCACAGATACGCAGTATTTT
>TRBJ1-2|TRBD1|few|TRBV2
CASSLGTDNGYTF
TGTGCCAGCAGTCTCGGGACAGATAACGGCTACACCTTC
>TRBJ2-5|.|.|TRBV7-2
CASGGRKETQYF
TGTGCCAGCGGGGGCAGAAAAGAGACCCAGTACTTC
>TRBJ2-3|.|.|TRBV5-1
CASSLGDRGAVDTQYF
TGCGCCAGCAGCTTGGGGGATCGGGGGGCCGTAGATACGCAGTATTTT
>TRBJ1-2|TRBD1|.|TRBV3-1/TRBV3-2
CASSQDWTGDYGYTF
TGTGCCAGCAGCCAAGATTGGACAGGAGACTATGGCTACACCTTC
>TRBJ2-1|TRBD2|.|TRBV7-9
CASSLTSGGYNEQFF
TGTGCCAGCAGCCTGACTAGCGGGGGGTACAATGAGCAGTTCTTC
>TRBJ1-2|TRBD1|once|TRBV19
CASSISQGATGYTF
TGTGCCAGTAGTATATCCCAGGGGGCGACTGGCTACACCTTC
>TRBJ2-3|.|.|TRBV19
CASRGAGTDTQYF
TGTGCCAGTAGGGGGGCGGGTACAGATACGCAGTATTTT
>TRBJ1-1|TRBD1|.|TRBV4-1
CASSPPGQGRTEAFF
TGCGCCAGCAGCCCACCCGGACAGGGGCGGACTGAAGCTTTCTTT
>TRBJ2-3|.|.|TRBV19
CASSIPRQGGRYTQYF
TGTGCCAGTAGTATTCCCCGGCAGGGTGGACGGTATACGCAGTATTTT